Each of the 28 T cell receptor beta chains below was sequenced from the same sample in a study of cytomegalovirus exposure and HLA in healthy donors. The protocol was immunoSEQ multiplex PCR, while the TCRdb copy is restricted to in-frame clones and leaves out a portion. Here the sample spans more than 250,000 clones, less than 95% being singletons. Sequenced input: PBMCs. The source is a woman aged 25-40 years in good health and CMV-seronegative.

In DNA, the CDR3 is TGTGCCAGTAGTCCTCGGGGGACAGGGGGAGCTGGGGCCAACGTCCTGACTTTC. This gives the protein CASSPRGTGGAGANVLTF. The genes are TRBV19 and TRBJ2-6; 11 bases match TRBD1. Germline CDR1 is LNHDA and CDR2 is SQIVND (reference sequence). With 5 bases clipped from V and 2 bases from J, the junction kept 8 bases outside the gene matches. The CDR3 sequence is 18 residues long.

V usage is TRBV7-2 and J usage is TRBJ2-1; 9 bases fit TRBD2. Trimming cost V 3 bases and J 10 bases; bases outside gene matches: 19. This CDR3 is 18 amino acids long. Germline V gene sequence: CDR1 SGHTA, CDR2 FQGNSA. The CDR3 bases are TGTGCCAGCAGCTTGGGGACCATAGCGGGAGCGGCGTCGAAGGAGCAGTTCTTC. Protein: CASSLGTIAGAASKEQFF.

Details on this clone: Other DNA variants within this sample encode the same CDR3. The rearrangement joins TRBV15 to TRBJ2-7; 7 bases align to TRBD1. This CDR3 spans 14 amino acids. Germline CDR1 reads LNHNV; CDR2 reads YYDKDF (reference sequence). The V and J ends lost 5 bases and 6 bases, in that order; junction bases with no gene match: 10. The chain's CDR3 is CATSRDRAGPEQYF. As DNA, the CDR3 is TGTGCCACCAGCCGCGACAGGGCCGGACCCGAGCAGTACTTC. Using reference TRBV15 and TRBJ2-7 for the parts outside the CDR3, the full variable domain is DAMVIQNPRYQVTQFGKPVTLSCSQTLNHNVMYWYQQKSSQAPKLLFHYYDKDFNNEADTPDNFQSRRPNTSFCFLDIRSPGLGDTAMYLCATSRDRAGPEQYFGPGTRLTVT.

The chain uses TRBV27 and TRBJ2-5; TRBD2 agrees at 12 bases. Germline V gives CDR1 MNHEY, CDR2 SMNVEV (reference sequence). The CDR3 length is 17 residues. J was trimmed by 4 bases and V by 4 bases; bases with no gene match: 10. The CDR3 loop is CASSSYGLAGILETQYF. CDR3 DNA: TGTGCCAGCAGTTCCTACGGACTAGCGGGAATTTTAGAGACCCAGTACTTC.

J is TRBJ1-5 and V is TRBV30, with a possible D match to TRBD1 (6 bases). The CDR3 sequence is 14 residues long. Trimming left V 1 base short and J 3 bases short, with 10 bases between. Germline V CDR1 and CDR2: GTSNPN, SVGIG (reference sequence). The CDR3 DNA reads TGTGCCTGGAGTGGCGACAGGAACAATCAGCCCCAGCATTTT. Protein sequence: CAWSGDRNNQPQHF.

This clone came up once. The rearrangement joins TRBV5-4 to TRBJ1-3; D may be TRBD1 (5 bases). Per the germline V gene, CDR1 is SGHNT and CDR2 is YYREEE (reference sequence). The ends were cut back, 5 bases at V and 4 bases at J, with 19 bases in the middle. The CDR3 is 16 amino acids. CDR3 nucleotide sequence: TGTGCCAGCAGTTTAACCGGGACCCGGGGCGGAAACACCATATATTTT. Translation gives CASSLTGTRGGNTIYF.

V and J are TRBV28 and TRBJ2-1; 8 bases fit TRBD1. There are 15 residues in the CDR3. Trimming cost V 5 bases and J 0 bases; bases outside gene matches: 3. Per the germline V gene, CDR1 is MDHEN and CDR2 is SYDVKM. In DNA form, the CDR3 reads TGTGCCAGCAGTACAACAGGGGGCTCCTACAATGAGCAGTTCTTC. Translation gives CASSTTGGSYNEQFF.

The V gene is TRBV28, the J gene TRBJ2-1; 8 nucleotides line up with TRBD2. With 6 bases clipped from V and 6 bases from J, the junction kept 13 bases outside the gene matches. The CDR3 sequence is 16 residues long. Germline CDR1 reads MDHEN; CDR2 reads SYDVKM. The DNA for the CDR3 is TGTGCCAGCAGAAAGAATACCGGGACTAGTTCCAATGAGCAGTTCTTC. Protein product: CASRKNTGTSSNEQFF.

The V gene is TRBV7-2, the J gene TRBJ2-1; 7 bases fit TRBD2. Germline CDR1 reads SGHTA; CDR2 reads FQGNSA. The V and J ends lost 5 bases and 8 bases, in that order; junction bases with no gene match: 12. This CDR3 region has 15 residues. Here the CDR3 DNA reads TGTGCCAGCAGCAACAGTGTGCGGGAGAGCTATGAGCAGTTCTTC. Translating gives CASSNSVRESYEQFF.

The rearrangement uses TRBV6-6 and TRBJ2-1, with no clear D. CDR3 length: 13 amino acids. V was cut by 0 bases and J by 7 bases, with 7 bases left in between. CDR1 is MNHNY, CDR2 SVGAGI, per germline (reference sequence). CDR3 sequence (DNA): TGTGCCAGCAGTTACTCTGGGAAAAATGAGCAGTTCTTC. It yields the protein CASSYSGKNEQFF.

The J gene is TRBJ1-2, the V gene TRBV4-2, with D tentatively TRBD1 (5 bases). From germline, CDR1 is LGHNA and CDR2 YNFKEQ. The V end was cut by 2 bases, the J end by 9 bases, with 10 bases between. The CDR3 spans 12 residues. CDR3 protein: CASSQTQGSYTF. CDR3 in DNA: TGTGCCAGCAGCCAAACTCAGGGAAGCTACACCTTC.

This chain joins TRBV25-1 and TRBJ2-1, with 10 positions matching TRBD2. The CDR3 is 16 residues long. V shed 8 bases, J shed 4 bases, and the junction held 11 bases outside the gene matches. The germline V gene encodes CDR1 MGHDK and CDR2 SYGVNS. As DNA, the CDR3 is TGTGCCAGCTCCCCCTCCGGGACTAGCGCTTACAATGAGCAGTTCTTC. It specifies CASSPSGTSAYNEQFF.

The CDR3 DNA sequence: TGTGCCAGCAGCCCCGTGACTAGCGGGATCGAGCAGTTCTTC. Translated, it gives CASSPVTSGIEQFF. The chain recombines TRBV6-6 with TRBJ2-1; 11 nucleotides match TRBD2. In germline, CDR1 is MNHNY, CDR2 SVGAGI (reference sequence). This CDR3 is 14 amino acids long. With V trimmed by 6 bases and J by 10 bases, 8 bases remained unmatched.

The chain carries TRBV28 and TRBJ1-4, with D possibly being TRBD1 (5 bases). The germline V gene has CDR1 MDHEN and CDR2 SYDVKM. V was clipped by 3 bases and J by 7 bases, with 6 bases between them. There are 12 residues in the CDR3. CDR3 nucleotides: TGTGCCAGCAGTTTCGGGGGTGAAAAACTGTTTTTT. It yields the protein CASSFGGEKLFF.

The chain links TRBV2 to TRBJ2-5, with TRBD2 as a possible D gene (5 bases). Trimming removed 7 bases at V and 2 bases at J, with 11 bases between. The CDR3 loop spans 13 amino acids. Germline values: CDR1 SNHLY, CDR2 FYNNEI. Here the CDR3 reads CASKPSRQETQYF. The CDR3 DNA follows: TGTGCCAGCAAACCTAGCAGACAAGAGACCCAGTACTTC.

The rearrangement links TRBV9 to TRBJ2-7; tentative D call: TRBD2 (6 bases). Trimming stripped 1 base from V and 2 bases from J, with 10 bases between. There are 14 residues in the CDR3. Looked up from germline, CDR1 is SGDLS and CDR2 is YYNGEE. For the CDR3, the DNA is TGTGCCAGCAGCGTAAGTAGCGGAGCCTACGAGCAGTACTTC. It is translated as CASSVSSGAYEQYF.

This clone was detected once. The chain couples TRBV10-2 to TRBJ2-7; D not certain. CDR1 and CDR2 from the germline V gene are WSHSY and SAAADI. V dropped 1 base and J dropped 0 bases, with 4 bases sitting between them. The CDR3 is made up of 13 amino acids. CDR3 bases: TGCGCCAGCAGTGAGTTCGTCTCCTACGAGCAGTACTTC. Residues: CASSEFVSYEQYF.

The V gene is TRBV13, the J gene TRBJ1-1, with TRBD1 as a possible D gene (5 bases). The V and J ends lost 0 bases and 1 base respectively, with 9 bases between them. The V gene's germline CDR1 is PRHDT and CDR2 FYEKMQ (reference sequence). This CDR3 is 15 amino acids long. The DNA of the CDR3 is TGTGCCAGCAGCTTAGGGGGTACAGGGAACACTGAAGCTTTCTTT. Its translation: CASSLGGTGNTEAFF.

This rearrangement joins TRBV7-2 to TRBJ2-1, with 9 positions matching TRBD1. Germline assignment: CDR1 SGHTA and CDR2 FQGNSA. The CDR3 runs 15 residues. Losses at the gene ends were 1 base for V and 9 bases for J; bases not matched to a gene: 7. The CDR3 loop reads CASSLEGQGLGEQFF. For the CDR3, the DNA is TGTGCCAGCAGCTTAGAGGGACAGGGACTGGGTGAGCAGTTCTTC.

V usage is TRBV9 and J usage is TRBJ2-7; 9 bases are shared with TRBD1. This CDR3 is 14 amino acids long. V was pared by 0 bases and J by 7 bases, with 5 bases of the junction left unmatched. Germline V gene sequence: CDR1 SGDLS, CDR2 YYNGEE. The CDR3 spells CASSVGQGDVEQYF. CDR3 sequence (DNA): TGTGCCAGCAGCGTAGGACAGGGGGACGTAGAGCAGTACTTC.

This rearrangement joins TRBV7-2 to TRBJ1-5; D is unresolved. The length of the CDR3 is 13 residues. The germline gives CDR1 SGHTA, CDR2 FQGNSA. The V gene lost 4 bases and the J gene lost 4 bases, with 8 bases spanning the gap. The CDR3 region is CASSYSGNQPQHF. The DNA for the CDR3 is TGTGCCAGCAGCTACTCCGGGAATCAGCCCCAGCATTTT.

The chain joins TRBV6-5 to TRBJ1-1, with D uncertain. The CDR3 is 11 amino acids. Trimming took off 8 bases at V and 10 bases at J, with 14 bases between the two ends. CDR1 and CDR2 (germline): MNHEY, SVGAGI. CDR3 nucleotides: TGTGCCAGCTTCACCGACTGGGGAGCTTTCTTT. This encodes CASFTDWGAFF.

The chain joins TRBV7-8 to TRBJ1-2; D may be TRBD1 (6 bases). Germline CDR1 reads SGHVS; CDR2 reads FQNEAQ. This CDR3 is 15 amino acids long. Trimming took 2 bases from V and 8 from J, leaving 18 bases between them. CDR3 DNA: TGTGCCAGCAGCTTAACCCCAGGGGATAAAATGGGCTACACCTTC. Translating gives CASSLTPGDKMGYTF.

As concerns this clone: The same CDR3 is also encoded by other DNA sequences in this sample. V usage is TRBV28 and J usage is TRBJ2-3; TRBD2 matches 9 bases. V trimming: 5 bases; J trimming: 3 bases; junction bases outside the gene matches: 3. The CDR3 length is 14 residues. Germline V gives CDR1 MDHEN, CDR2 SYDVKM. As DNA, the CDR3 is TGTGCCAGCAGTCTAGCGGGAACTACAGATACGCAGTATTTT. Translated: CASSLAGTTDTQYF.

This clone was detected only once. V and J are TRBV27 and TRBJ1-2, with a possible D match to TRBD1 (5 bases). The germline gives CDR1 MNHEY, CDR2 SMNVEV (reference sequence). The CDR3 totals 12 residues. V was pared by 5 bases and J by 7 bases, with 11 bases between. The DNA of the CDR3 is TGTGCCAGCAGTCAGGGTAGGGGTGGCTACACCTTC. It yields the protein CASSQGRGGYTF.

The chain is built from TRBV7-2 and TRBJ1-2; D is perhaps TRBD1 (5 bases). The CDR3 sequence is 15 residues long. V dropped 5 bases and J dropped 0 bases, with 13 bases sitting between them. Germline lookup yields CDR1 SGHTA and CDR2 FQGNSA. CDR3 in amino acids: CASSIQWGTNYGYTF. The CDR3 region has the DNA TGTGCCAGCAGCATTCAGTGGGGCACTAACTATGGCTACACCTTC.

This chain uses TRBV7-9 with TRBJ2-7, with D possibly matching TRBD1 (6 bases). The CDR3 sequence is 14 residues long. Germline assignment: CDR1 SEHNR and CDR2 FQNEAQ (reference sequence). V was trimmed by 5 bases and J by 7 bases, leaving 18 bases between them. This CDR3 reads CASSLGTRVGEQYF. CDR3 in DNA: TGTGCCAGCAGCCTCGGGACACGGGTGGGGGAGCAGTACTTC.

This chain connects TRBV5-4 to TRBJ2-3, with a weak D call TRBD1 (6 bases). This CDR3 region has 15 residues. V was shortened by 4 bases and J by 2 bases, with 14 bases between the two germline ends. Germline V lookup: CDR1 SGHNT, CDR2 YYREEE (reference sequence). This CDR3 is CASSPDPGHTDTQYF. The CDR3 bases are TGTGCCAGCAGCCCCGACCCGGGACACACAGATACGCAGTATTTT.